Below, 30 T cell receptor beta chains from the same sample are listed, as sequenced in a study of breast tumors, draining lymph nodes, adjacent tissues. From the multiplex PCR reads, TCRdb called clonotypes with MiXCR, one entry per CDR3 protein. The sample includes 180,000 or so distinct CDR3 sequences, around a third of them seen just once. Axillary draining lymph nodes of breast cancer patients supplied the node samples. Sequenced: axillary lymph node tissue. The receptor set was obtained from a female donor with breast cancer. Some clones in this sample may be carry-over from other donors' samples.

This clonotype has ten or more counts. V usage is TRBV12-3 or TRBV12-4 and J usage is TRBJ1-2, with D unresolved. V gave up 3 bases and J gave up 6 bases, with 14 bases separating them. This CDR3 region has 14 residues. The DNA for the CDR3 is TGTGCCAGCAGTTTCGGCCCAGGACTGGATGGCTACACCTTC. Translated: CASSFGPGLDGYTF.

Notes on this clonotype: The junction departs from the called germline gene at one end, perhaps through a read error. The chain carries TRBV7-2 and TRBJ2-3; tentatively, D is TRBD1 (5 bases). From germline, CDR1 is SGHTA and CDR2 FQGNSA. The CDR3 is 15 residues long. CDR3 amino acids: CASSLVMVGADTQRF. The CDR3 nucleotides are TGTGCCAGCAGCTTAGTGATGGTAGGGGCAGATACGCAGCGTTTT.

The gene calls are TRBV20-1 and TRBJ1-1; D gene ambiguous. This CDR3 spans 13 amino acids. Germline CDR1 DFQATT, CDR2 SNEGSKA (reference sequence). The V and J ends lost 6 bases and 5 bases respectively, with 16 bases between them. This CDR3 is CSASRTGGTEAFF. The CDR3 coding sequence is TGCAGTGCAAGCAGGACGGGTGGGACTGAAGCTTTCTTT.

The J gene is TRBJ1-4, the V gene TRBV6-1; D perhaps matches TRBD1 (6 bases). This CDR3 comprises 15 residues. Trimming shortened V by 3 bases and J by 7 bases, and 15 bases separated the two germline ends. Per germline, CDR1 MNHNS and CDR2 SASEGT. The CDR3 loop is CASSDGGSYFEKLFF. DNA of the CDR3: TGTGCCAGCAGTGACGGGGGCAGTTATTTTGAAAAACTGTTTTTT.

The chain uses TRBV4-1 and TRBJ1-6; D remains ambiguous. In germline, CDR1 is MGHRA, CDR2 YSYEKL. Trimming left V 0 bases short and J 7 bases short, with 7 bases between. The CDR3 has 14 residues. The CDR3 sequence is CASSQDRENSPLHF. The CDR3 DNA follows: TGCGCCAGCAGCCAAGATCGGGAAAATTCACCCCTCCACTTT.

This clonotype was observed at least ten times. The CDR3 here is CASSFDFSTDTQYF. CDR3 DNA: TGTGCCAGCAGCTTCGACTTTAGCACAGATACGCAGTATTTT. J is TRBJ2-3 and V is TRBV7-9, with D unresolved. Germline CDR1 and CDR2: SEHNR and FQNEAQ (reference sequence). The V end lost 3 bases, the J end lost 0 bases, and 7 bases lay between the germline ends. There are 14 residues in the CDR3. Combining the CDR3 with reference TRBV7-9 and TRBJ2-3 gives the whole variable domain DTGVSQNPRHKITKRGQNVTFRCDPISEHNRLYWYRQTLGQGPEFLTYFQNEAQLEKSRLLSDRFSAERPKGSFSTLEIQRTEQGDSAMYLCASSFDFSTDTQYFGPGTRLTVL.

This rearrangement joins TRBV28 to TRBJ1-2; TRBD1 matches 9 bases. This CDR3 contains 14 residues. Germline values: CDR1 MDHEN, CDR2 SYDVKM. Trimming took 6 bases from V and 3 from J; bases not matched to a gene: 5. CDR3 amino acids: CASRETGGDYGYTF. The CDR3 DNA sequence: TGTGCCAGCAGAGAGACAGGGGGAGACTATGGCTACACCTTC.

In regard to this clonotype: Germline and junction disagree at one end, which may indicate a read error. The chain employs TRBV7-2 and TRBJ1-4; no clear D. The germline gives CDR1 SGHTA, CDR2 FQGNSA. This CDR3 has 11 amino acids. CDR3 residues: CASSQGEKPFF. The DNA for the CDR3 is TGTGCCAGCAGCCAAGGCGAAAAACCGTTTTTT.

Remarks on this clonotype: Compared with germline, one end of the junction differs, possibly owing to a read error. The chain combines TRBV18 with TRBJ1-4, with a weak D call TRBD1 (6 bases). Germline V gives CDR1 KGHSH, CDR2 LQKENI. The CDR3 covers 17 residues. This CDR3 reads CASSPSMRTATSEKLFF. For the CDR3, the DNA is TGTGCCAGCTCACCCTCTATGAGGACAGCAACTAGTGAAAAACTGTTTTTT. The full variable domain, its missing parts supplied by reference TRBV18 and TRBJ1-4, is NAGVMQNPRHLVRRRGQEARLRCSPMKGHSHVYWYRQLPEEGLKFMVYLQKENIIDESGMPKERFSAEFPKEGPSILRIQQVVRGDSAAYFCASSPSMRTATSEKLFFGSGTQLSVL.

The sample holds many counts of this clonotype. The gene calls are TRBV28 and TRBJ2-7, with TRBD2 matching over 8 bases. Germline-derived CDR1 and CDR2 are MDHEN and SYDVKM. CDR3 length equals 15 residues. The V gene end was trimmed by 6 bases and the J gene end by 4 bases; junction bases not matched to a gene: 11. The CDR3 spells CASSHFSGNGYEQYF. The CDR3 nucleotides read TGTGCCAGCAGCCATTTTAGCGGGAACGGGTACGAGCAGTACTTC.

This clonotype was detected many times. This rearrangement joins TRBV3-1 to TRBJ2-2; tentatively, D is TRBD2 (7 bases). The V end lost 4 bases, the J end lost 7 bases, and 13 bases lay between the germline ends. The CDR3 is made up of 14 amino acids. CDR1 LGHDT and CDR2 YNNKEL come from the germline V gene (reference sequence). CDR3 region: CASSLAGAGGELFF. CDR3 bases: TGTGCCAGCAGCCTCGCGGGGGCAGGCGGGGAGCTGTTTTTT.

A word on this clonotype: This may stem from a read error, because a much larger clone lies one nucleotide away. The V and J genes are TRBV20-1 and TRBJ2-7; D perhaps matches TRBD1 (5 bases). Trimming removed 4 bases at V and 6 bases at J, with 19 bases between. Germline CDR1 is DFQATT and CDR2 is SNEGSKA (reference sequence). The CDR3 has 14 amino acids. The CDR3 protein is CSATPMTEVSEQYF. For the CDR3, the DNA is TGCAGTGCTACCCCAATGACAGAAGTCTCCGAGCAGTACTTC.

This clonotype was found once. A single base separates this from a much larger clone, so it may be a read error. The chain joins TRBV5-6 to TRBJ2-5; TRBD1 might be the D (7 bases). From germline, CDR1 is SGHDT and CDR2 YYEEEE. Trimming pared 4 bases from V and 5 bases from J, leaving 18 bases between. CDR3 length equals 15 residues. The CDR3 loop reads CASSGDRAGRETQYF. In DNA, the CDR3 is TGTGCCAGCAGCGGTGACAGGGCGGGGCGGGAGACCCAGTACTTC.

Worth noting for this clonotype: A junction boundary mismatches the germline segment, possibly from a read error. The rearrangement links TRBV6-6 to TRBJ1-2; weak D call: TRBD1 (5 bases). Germline values: CDR1 MNHNY, CDR2 SVGAGI (reference sequence). The CDR3 runs to 15 residues. The chain's CDR3 is CASSHSRGRQESYTF. In nucleotides, the CDR3 is TGTGCCAGCAGTCACTCAAGGGGCCGCCAGGAGAGCTACACCTTC.

This clonotype has at least ten counts. This chain uses TRBV4-1 with TRBJ1-5; D gene unclear. CDR3 length: 18 amino acids. Germline values: CDR1 MGHRA, CDR2 YSYEKL. Between the trimmed V and J ends, which lost 0 bases and 6 bases, there was a span of 21 bases. CDR3 residues: CASSQDTRIGREIQPQHF. The CDR3 DNA reads as TGCGCCAGCAGCCAAGATACCCGGATAGGACGGGAGATTCAGCCCCAGCATTTT.

The V and J genes are TRBV7-2 and TRBJ1-5; TRBD1 might be the D (5 bases). V lost 5 bases and J lost 14, with 22 bases in between. CDR1 SGHTA and CDR2 FQGNSA come from the germline V gene. CDR3 length: 14 residues. CDR3 sequence (DNA): TGTGCCAGCAGCCTTGGGACGGCCCGGAGCAATGAGCATTTT. Translating gives CASSLGTARSNEHF.

On this clonotype itself: Given a much more abundant clone one base away, this may be a read error. The chain combines TRBV5-8 with TRBJ2-3; no reliable D call. CDR1 and CDR2 (germline): SGHTS, YDEGEE. CDR3 length: 12 residues. Trimming took 3 bases from V and 9 from J, leaving 11 bases between them. The CDR3 DNA is TGTGCCAGCAGCTCAGACCATTCGACGCAGTATTTT. Its protein product is CASSSDHSTQYF.

This clonotype was counted many times. V gene TRBV6-5 combines with J gene TRBJ2-1, with D hard to call. The V and J ends lost 7 bases and 3 bases respectively, with 13 bases between them. The CDR3 extends over 14 amino acids. The germline V gene has CDR1 MNHEY and CDR2 SVGAGI. The CDR3 nucleotides read TGTGCCAGCACAAAATCGGCAGGCTACAATGAGCAGTTCTTC. Translating gives CASTKSAGYNEQFF.

This chain joins TRBV11-2 and TRBJ2-3, with D unresolved. Germline V CDR1 and CDR2: SGHAT, FQNNGV. The CDR3 has 15 amino acids. Trimming left V 4 bases short and J 2 bases short, with 13 bases between. The CDR3: CASSYRLESTDTQYF. CDR3 nucleotide sequence: TGTGCCAGCAGCTACCGACTCGAATCCACAGATACGCAGTATTTT.

A remark on this clonotype: The germline gene is not matched at one end of the junction; a read error may be the cause. The chain combines TRBV9 with TRBJ2-7, with 7 bases fitting TRBD2. CDR1 SGDLS and CDR2 YYNGEE come from the germline V gene. The CDR3 has 14 amino acids. The DNA for the CDR3 is TGTGCCAGCGGCCCCTTTGCGGGAGTAAACGAGAAGTACTTC. The encoded protein is CASGPFAGVNEKYF. The variable domain in full, completed from reference TRBV9 and TRBJ2-7, reads DSGVTQTPKHLITATGQRVTLRCSPRSGDLSVYWYQQSLDQGLQFLIQYYNGEERAKGNILERFSAQQFPDLHSELNLSSLELGDSALYFCASGPFAGVNEKYFGPGTRLTVT.

Remarks on this clonotype: At one of its ends the junction is not consistent with the germline gene, which may arise from a read error. Written as DNA, the CDR3 is TGTGCCAGCGGCGTAGGGCTAGCGGGAGCGGGGGAGCCGTTCTTC. This gives the protein CASGVGLAGAGEPFF. The chain is built from TRBV9 and TRBJ2-1; 10 nucleotides align to TRBD2. Germline V CDR1 and CDR2: SGDLS, YYNGEE. This CDR3 region has 15 residues.

The chain links TRBV3-1 to TRBJ2-7; 7 bases agree with TRBD1. CDR1 and CDR2 from the germline V gene are LGHDT and YNNKEL (reference sequence). The CDR3 is 13 residues long. Losses at the gene ends were 3 bases for V and 12 bases for J; bases not matched to a gene: 11. The CDR3 sequence is CASSHGTVSGWYF. As DNA, the CDR3 is TGTGCCAGCAGCCATGGGACAGTCTCTGGGTGGTACTTC.

Points on this clonotype: Germline is not matched at one junction end, which may reflect a read error. The J gene is TRBJ2-2, the V gene TRBV7-8; D call uncertain. Per the germline V gene, CDR1 is SGHVS and CDR2 is FQNEAQ. The CDR3 sequence is 14 residues long. In DNA, the CDR3 is TGTGCCAGCAGCCTCAGATCGAACACTGGGGAGCTGTTTTTT. Residues: CASSLRSNTGELFF. Using reference TRBV7-8 and TRBJ2-2 for the parts outside the CDR3, the full variable domain is GAGVSQSPRYKVAKRGQDVALRCDPISGHVSLFWYQQALGQGPEFLTYFQNEAQLDKSGLPSDRFFAERPEGSVSTLKIQRTQQEDSAVYLCASSLRSNTGELFFGEGSRLTVL.

This clonotype was found many times. The chain joins TRBV6-1 to TRBJ1-6; perhaps TRBD1 as D (5 bases). Germline CDR1 reads MNHNS; CDR2 reads SASEGT. V lost 6 bases to trimming and J lost 6 bases, with 15 bases between them. There are 15 residues in the CDR3. CDR3 protein: CASSRPQGVNSPLHF. CDR3 coding DNA: TGTGCCAGCAGCCGACCTCAGGGAGTTAATTCACCCCTCCACTTT.

This clonotype came up many times. J is TRBJ1-3 and V is TRBV5-1, with D uncertain. V gave up 1 base and J gave up 5 bases, with 10 bases separating them. CDR1 SGHRS and CDR2 YFSETQ come from the germline V gene. The CDR3 has 14 residues. CDR3 nucleotide sequence: TGCGCCAGCAGCTTGTGGGGAGAACGAAACACCATATATTTT. It encodes CASSLWGERNTIYF.

This clonotype was seen more than once but under ten times. A read error may be the cause here, since a much bigger clone is one base away. The conserved phenylalanine or tryptophan is not found at the CDR3 terminus, so this likely reflects a read error. The chain recombines TRBV19 with TRBJ1-2; TRBD1 is a possible D gene (6 bases). Between the trimmed V and J ends, which lost 3 bases and 0 bases, there was a span of 14 bases. Germline assignment: CDR1 LNHDA and CDR2 SQIVND (reference sequence). This CDR3 spans 16 amino acids. CDR3 in amino acids: CASSMSGQPSNYGYTS. The CDR3 nucleotides are TGTGCCAGTAGTATGTCAGGACAGCCCTCTAACTATGGCTACACCTCC.

In its sample, this clonotype was seen many times. V gene TRBV19 combines with J gene TRBJ2-2; 9 bases map to TRBD2. Germline CDR1 reads LNHDA; CDR2 reads SQIVND (reference sequence). With 1 base clipped from V and 6 bases from J, the junction kept 9 bases outside the gene matches. The CDR3 runs 17 residues. The CDR3 region has the DNA TGTGCCAGTAGTATAGCCGCTCCGGGACTAGCCGCCGGGGAGCTGTTTTTT. The encoded protein is CASSIAAPGLAAGELFF.

This clonotype was recorded at least ten times. V gene TRBV6-4 combines with J gene TRBJ2-7, with a weak D call TRBD2 (6 bases). The CDR3 runs 17 residues. Germline-derived CDR1 and CDR2 are MRHNA and SNTAGT. Trimming stripped 3 bases from V and 0 bases from J, with 18 bases between. The CDR3 coding sequence is TGTGCCAGCAGTGAGCCAGAGGGACTTACCCTCTCCTACGAGCAGTACTTC. Protein: CASSEPEGLTLSYEQYF.

The chain has TRBV20-1 and TRBJ2-3, with 10 bases fitting TRBD1. CDR1 is DFQATT, CDR2 SNEGSKA, per germline (reference sequence). Trimming took 6 bases from V and 2 from J; bases not matched to a gene: 5. The CDR3 loop spans 14 amino acids. For the CDR3, the DNA is TGCAGTGCCCTGACAGGGGGCTCCACAGATACGCAGTATTTT. It yields the protein CSALTGGSTDTQYF.

Comment on this clonotype: A much larger clone differs by one base, so this may be a read error. Given the absence of the conserved phenylalanine or tryptophan at the CDR3 end, a read error is likely. The rearrangement links TRBV6-6 to TRBJ1-4; D not resolved. CDR3 length equals 12 residues. With 6 bases removed from V and 7 bases from J, the gap between germline ends came to 9 bases. Germline V gives CDR1 MNHNY, CDR2 SVGAGI (reference sequence). The CDR3 DNA is TGTGCCAGCAGCCCGGTTACTGAAAAACTGTTTTCT. This sequence encodes CASSPVTEKLFS.